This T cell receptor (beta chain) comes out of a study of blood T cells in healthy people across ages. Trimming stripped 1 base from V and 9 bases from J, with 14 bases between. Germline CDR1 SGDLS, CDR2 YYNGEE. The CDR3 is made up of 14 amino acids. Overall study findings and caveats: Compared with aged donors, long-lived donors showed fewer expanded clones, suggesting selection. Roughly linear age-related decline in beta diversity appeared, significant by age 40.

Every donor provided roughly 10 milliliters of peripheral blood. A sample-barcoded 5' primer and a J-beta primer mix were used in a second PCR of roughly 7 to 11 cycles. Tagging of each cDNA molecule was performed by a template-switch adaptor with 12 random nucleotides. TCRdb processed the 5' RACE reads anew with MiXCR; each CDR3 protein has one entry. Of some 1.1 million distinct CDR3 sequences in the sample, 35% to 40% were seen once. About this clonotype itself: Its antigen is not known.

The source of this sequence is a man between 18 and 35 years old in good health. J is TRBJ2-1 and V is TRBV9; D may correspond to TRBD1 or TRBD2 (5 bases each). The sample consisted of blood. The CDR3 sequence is CASSVNPGAGEQFF. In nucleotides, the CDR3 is TGTGCCAGCAGCGTAAACCCCGGGGCGGGTGAGCAGTTCTTC.